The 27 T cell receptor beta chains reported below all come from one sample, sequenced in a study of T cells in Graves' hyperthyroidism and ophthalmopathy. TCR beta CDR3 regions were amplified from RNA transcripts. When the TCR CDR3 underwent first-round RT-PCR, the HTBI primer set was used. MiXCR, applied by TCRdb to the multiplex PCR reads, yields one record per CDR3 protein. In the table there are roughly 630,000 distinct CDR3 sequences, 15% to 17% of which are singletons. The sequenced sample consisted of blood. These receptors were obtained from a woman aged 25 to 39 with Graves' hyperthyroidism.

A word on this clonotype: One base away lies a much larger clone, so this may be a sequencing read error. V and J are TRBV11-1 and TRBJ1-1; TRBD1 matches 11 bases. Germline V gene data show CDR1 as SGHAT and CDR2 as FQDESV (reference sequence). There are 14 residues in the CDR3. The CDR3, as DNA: TGTGCCAGCAGCCTATGGACAGGGGGCACTAAAGCTTTCTTT. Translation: CASSLWTGGTKAFF.

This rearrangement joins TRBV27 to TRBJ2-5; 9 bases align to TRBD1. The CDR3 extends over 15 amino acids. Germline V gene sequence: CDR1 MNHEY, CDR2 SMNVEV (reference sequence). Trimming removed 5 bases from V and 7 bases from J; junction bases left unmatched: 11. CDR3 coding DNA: TGTGCCAGCAGTATGGACAGGGGCCCCATTGTGACCCAGTACTTC. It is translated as CASSMDRGPIVTQYF.

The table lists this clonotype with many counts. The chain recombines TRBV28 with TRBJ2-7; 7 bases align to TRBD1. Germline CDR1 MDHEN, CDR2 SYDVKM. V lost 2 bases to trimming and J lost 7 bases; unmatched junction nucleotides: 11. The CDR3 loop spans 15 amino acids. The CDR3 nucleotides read TGTGCCAGCAGTTTACCCTCCCTACAGGGGCTGGAGCAGTACTTC. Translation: CASSLPSLQGLEQYF.

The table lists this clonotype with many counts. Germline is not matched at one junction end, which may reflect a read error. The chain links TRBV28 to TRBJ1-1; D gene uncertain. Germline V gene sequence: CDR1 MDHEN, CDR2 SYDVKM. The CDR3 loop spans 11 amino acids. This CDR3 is CASILNTEAFF. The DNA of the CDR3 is TGTGCCAGCATTTTAAACACTGAAGCTTTCTTT.

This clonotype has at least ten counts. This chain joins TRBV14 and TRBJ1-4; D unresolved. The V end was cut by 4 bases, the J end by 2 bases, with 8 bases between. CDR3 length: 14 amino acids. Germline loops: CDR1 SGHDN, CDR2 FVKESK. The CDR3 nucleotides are TGTGCCAGCAGCCGGCCAGGCACTAATGAAAAACTGTTTTTT. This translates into CASSRPGTNEKLFF.

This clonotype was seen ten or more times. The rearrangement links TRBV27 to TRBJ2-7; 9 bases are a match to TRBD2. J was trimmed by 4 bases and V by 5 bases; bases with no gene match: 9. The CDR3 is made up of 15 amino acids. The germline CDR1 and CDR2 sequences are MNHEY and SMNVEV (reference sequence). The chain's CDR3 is CASSPLVAGEYEQYF. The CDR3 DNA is TGTGCCAGCAGTCCGCTTGTAGCGGGGGAATACGAGCAGTACTTC.

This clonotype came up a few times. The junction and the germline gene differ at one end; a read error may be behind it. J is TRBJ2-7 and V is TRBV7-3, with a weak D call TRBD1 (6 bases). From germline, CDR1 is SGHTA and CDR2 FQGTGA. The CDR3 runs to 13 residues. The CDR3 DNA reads TGTGCCAGCAGCGTAACCAGGGGCTACGAGCAGTACTTC. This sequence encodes CASSVTRGYEQYF. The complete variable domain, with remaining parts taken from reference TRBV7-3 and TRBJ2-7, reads GAGVSQTPSNKVTEKGKYVELRCDPISGHTALYWYRQSLGQGPEFLIYFQGTGAADDSGLPNDRFFAVRPEGSVSTLKIQRTERGDSAVYLCASSVTRGYEQYFGPGTRLTVT.

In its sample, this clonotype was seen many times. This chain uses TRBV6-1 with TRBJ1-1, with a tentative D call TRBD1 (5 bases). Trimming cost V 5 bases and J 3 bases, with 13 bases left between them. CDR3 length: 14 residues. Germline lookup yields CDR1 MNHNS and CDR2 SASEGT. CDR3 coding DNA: TGTGCCAGCAGTTACCTGGGGGAGGACACTGAAGCTTTCTTT. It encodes CASSYLGEDTEAFF.

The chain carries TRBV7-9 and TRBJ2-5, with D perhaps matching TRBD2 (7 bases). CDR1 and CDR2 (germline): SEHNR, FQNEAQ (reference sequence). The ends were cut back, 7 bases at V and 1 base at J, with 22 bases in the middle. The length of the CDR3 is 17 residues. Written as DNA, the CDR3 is TGTGCCAGCAAGGGGGGGGCTAGCGGTAGATTCCAAGAGACCCAGTACTTC. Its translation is CASKGGASGRFQETQYF.

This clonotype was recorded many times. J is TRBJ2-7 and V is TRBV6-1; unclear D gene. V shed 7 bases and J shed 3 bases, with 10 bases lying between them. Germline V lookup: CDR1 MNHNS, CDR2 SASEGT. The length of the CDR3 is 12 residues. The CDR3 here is CASTTDYYEQYF. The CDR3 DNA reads TGTGCCAGCACTACAGATTACTACGAGCAGTACTTC.

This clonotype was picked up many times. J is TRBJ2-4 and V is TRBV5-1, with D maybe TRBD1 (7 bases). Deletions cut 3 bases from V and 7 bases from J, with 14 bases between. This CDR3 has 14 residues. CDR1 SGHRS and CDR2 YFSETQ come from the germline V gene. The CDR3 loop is CASSSSPGGNIQYF. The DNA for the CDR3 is TGCGCCAGCAGCTCATCGCCAGGGGGGAACATTCAGTACTTC. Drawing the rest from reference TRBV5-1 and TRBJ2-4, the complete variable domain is KAGVTQTPRYLIKTRGQQVTLSCSPISGHRSVSWYQQTPGQGLQFLFEYFSETQRNKGNFPGRFSGRQFSNSRSEMNVSTLELGDSALYLCASSSSPGGNIQYFGAGTRLSVL.

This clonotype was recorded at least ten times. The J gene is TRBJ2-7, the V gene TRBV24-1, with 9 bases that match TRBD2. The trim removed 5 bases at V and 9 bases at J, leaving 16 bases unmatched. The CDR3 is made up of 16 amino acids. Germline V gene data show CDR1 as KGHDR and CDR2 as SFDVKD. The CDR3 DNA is TGTGCCACCAGTGCGACTAGCGGTCCGAATGCCTTGGGGCAGTACTTC. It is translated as CATSATSGPNALGQYF.

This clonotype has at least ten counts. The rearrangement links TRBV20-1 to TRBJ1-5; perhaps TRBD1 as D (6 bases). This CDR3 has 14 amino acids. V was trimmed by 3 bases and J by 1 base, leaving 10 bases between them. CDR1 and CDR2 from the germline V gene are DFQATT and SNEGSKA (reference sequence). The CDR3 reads CSASFGTSNQPQHF. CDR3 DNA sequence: TGCAGTGCTAGTTTCGGGACAAGCAATCAGCCCCAGCATTTT.

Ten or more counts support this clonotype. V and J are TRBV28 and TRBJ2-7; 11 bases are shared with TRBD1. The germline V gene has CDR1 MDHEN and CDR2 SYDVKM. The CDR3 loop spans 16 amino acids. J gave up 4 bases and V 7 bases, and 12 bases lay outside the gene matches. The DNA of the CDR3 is TGTGCCAGCACTACAGGGGGACAGGGGGTCATTTACGAGCAGTACTTC. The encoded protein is CASTTGGQGVIYEQYF.

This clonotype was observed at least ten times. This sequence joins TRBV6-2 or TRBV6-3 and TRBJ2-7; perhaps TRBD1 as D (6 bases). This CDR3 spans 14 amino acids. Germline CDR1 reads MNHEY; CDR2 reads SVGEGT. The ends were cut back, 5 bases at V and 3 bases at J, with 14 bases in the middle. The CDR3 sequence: CASSITGTIYEQYF. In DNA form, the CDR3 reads TGTGCCAGCAGTATTACCGGGACAATCTACGAGCAGTACTTC.

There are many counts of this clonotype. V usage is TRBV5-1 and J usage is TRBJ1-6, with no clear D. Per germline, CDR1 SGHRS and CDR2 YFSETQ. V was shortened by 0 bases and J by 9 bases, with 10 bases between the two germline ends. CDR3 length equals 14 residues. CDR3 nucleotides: TGCGCCAGCAGCTTGGTGACGGGAGGTTCACCCCTCCACTTT. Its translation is CASSLVTGGSPLHF.

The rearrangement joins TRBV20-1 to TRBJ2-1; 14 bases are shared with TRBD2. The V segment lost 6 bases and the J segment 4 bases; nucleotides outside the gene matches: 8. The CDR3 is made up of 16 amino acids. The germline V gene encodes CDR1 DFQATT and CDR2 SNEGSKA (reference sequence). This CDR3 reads CSALTGTSGSYNEQFF. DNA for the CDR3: TGCAGTGCGCTTACCGGGACTAGCGGGAGTTACAATGAGCAGTTCTTC.

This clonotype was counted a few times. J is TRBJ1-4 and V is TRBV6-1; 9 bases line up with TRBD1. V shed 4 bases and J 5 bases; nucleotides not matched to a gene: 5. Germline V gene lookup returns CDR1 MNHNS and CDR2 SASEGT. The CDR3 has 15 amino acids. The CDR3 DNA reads TGTGCCAGCAGTGGCTTACAGGGGGCGAATGAAAAACTGTTTTTT. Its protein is CASSGLQGANEKLFF.

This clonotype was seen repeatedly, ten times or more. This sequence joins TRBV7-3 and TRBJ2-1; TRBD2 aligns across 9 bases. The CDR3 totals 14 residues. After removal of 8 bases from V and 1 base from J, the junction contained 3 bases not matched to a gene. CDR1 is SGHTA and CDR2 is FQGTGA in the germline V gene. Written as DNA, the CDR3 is TGTGCCAGCGGGCTAGCGGGATCCTACAATGAGCAGTTCTTC. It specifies CASGLAGSYNEQFF.

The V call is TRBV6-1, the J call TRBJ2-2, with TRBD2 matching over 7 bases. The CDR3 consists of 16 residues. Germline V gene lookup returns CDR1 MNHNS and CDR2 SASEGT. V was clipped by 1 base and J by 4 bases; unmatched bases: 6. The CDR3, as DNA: TGTGCCAGCAGTGAAGTAGGCGGGAGTGCCACCGGGGAGCTGTTTTTT. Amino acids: CASSEVGGSATGELFF.

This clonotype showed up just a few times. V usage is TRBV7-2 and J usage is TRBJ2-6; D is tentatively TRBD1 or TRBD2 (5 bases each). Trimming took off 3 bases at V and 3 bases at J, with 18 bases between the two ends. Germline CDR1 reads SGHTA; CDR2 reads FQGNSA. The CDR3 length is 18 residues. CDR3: CASSFLGTTRVGANVLTF. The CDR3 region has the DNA TGTGCCAGCAGCTTCCTCGGGACGACGCGGGTTGGGGCCAACGTCCTGACTTTC.

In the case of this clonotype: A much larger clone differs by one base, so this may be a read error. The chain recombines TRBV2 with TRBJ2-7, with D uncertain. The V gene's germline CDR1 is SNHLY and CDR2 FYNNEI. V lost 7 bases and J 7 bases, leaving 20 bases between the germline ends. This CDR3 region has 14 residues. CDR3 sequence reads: CASIPKIAYNEQYF. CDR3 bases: TGTGCCAGCATCCCCAAGATAGCCTACAATGAGCAGTACTTC.

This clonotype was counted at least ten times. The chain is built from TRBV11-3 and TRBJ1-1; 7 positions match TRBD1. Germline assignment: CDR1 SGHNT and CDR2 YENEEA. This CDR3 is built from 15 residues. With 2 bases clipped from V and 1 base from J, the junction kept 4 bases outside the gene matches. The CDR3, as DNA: TGTGCCAGCAGCTTAAACCGGGACAGGAACACTGAAGCTTTCTTT. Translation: CASSLNRDRNTEAFF.

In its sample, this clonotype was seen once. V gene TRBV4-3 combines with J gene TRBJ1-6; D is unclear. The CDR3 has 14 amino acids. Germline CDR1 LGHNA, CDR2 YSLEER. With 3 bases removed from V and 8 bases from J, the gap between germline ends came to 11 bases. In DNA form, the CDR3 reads TGCGCCAGCAGCCAGACCTTGGCCTATTCACCCCTCCACTTT. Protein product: CASSQTLAYSPLHF.

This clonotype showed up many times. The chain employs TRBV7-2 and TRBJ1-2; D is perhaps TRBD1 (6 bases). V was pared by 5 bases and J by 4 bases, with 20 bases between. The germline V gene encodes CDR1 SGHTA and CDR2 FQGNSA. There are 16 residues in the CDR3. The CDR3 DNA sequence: TGTGCCAGCAGCCCCTCGTCTACAGGGACGTTCTATGGCTACACCTTC. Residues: CASSPSSTGTFYGYTF.

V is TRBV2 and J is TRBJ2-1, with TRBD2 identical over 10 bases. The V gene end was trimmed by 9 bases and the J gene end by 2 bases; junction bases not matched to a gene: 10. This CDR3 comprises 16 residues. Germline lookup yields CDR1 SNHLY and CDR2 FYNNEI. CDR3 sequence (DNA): TGTGCCAGTAGTATTCAAGCGGGAGGGGCCTACAATGAGCAGTTCTTC. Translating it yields CASSIQAGGAYNEQFF.

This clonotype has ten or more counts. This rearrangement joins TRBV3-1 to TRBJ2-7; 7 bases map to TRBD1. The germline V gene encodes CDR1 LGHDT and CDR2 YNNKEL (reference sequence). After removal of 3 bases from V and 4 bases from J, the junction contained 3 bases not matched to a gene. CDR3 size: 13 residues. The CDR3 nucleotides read TGTGCCAGCAGCCATGTGGACAGGTACGAGCAGTACTTC. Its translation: CASSHVDRYEQYF.